This T cell receptor (beta chain) was captured in a study of CD8+ T cells in alopecia areata (dated by TCRdb to the late 2010s). At the level of the whole study: The treated patients took part in an open-label pilot trial in which moderate-to-severe alopecia areata was treated with oral tofacitinib at 5 to 10 mg twice daily. Patients stayed on tofacitinib for 6 to 18 months and then had 6 months of follow-up off drug so that delayed response and recurrence could be assessed. Disease severity in treated patients was measured with the SALT score, which quantifies the percentage of affected scalp surface area. To study T cell clonal expansion in alopecia areata, the researchers applied high-throughput TCRbeta sequencing to both the C3H/HeJ mouse model and human patients. On the human side, TCRbeta sequencing was run on scalp tissue and on sorted CD4+ and CD8+ peripheral blood T cells from healthy controls and from alopecia areata patients with either patchy or totalis/universalis disease. Patients on tofacitinib were biopsied at baseline and after 4 and 24 weeks of treatment, and several of the patients also had a later scalp biopsy. Scalp clonality was compared across normal scalp (n=4), patchy alopecia areata scalp (n=8), and alopecia totalis/universalis scalp (n=8). The RNA source kit depended on sample type: the PAXgene miRNA kit for fixed scalp, the miRNeasy kit for PBMCs, and the RNeasy kit for mouse skin. immunoSEQ multiplex PCR using 35 Vbeta forward primers and 13 Jbeta reverse primers was used to amplify TCRbeta CDR3 regions. What the study reported, not specific to this receptor: Scalp TCR repertoire analysis is complicated because resident alphabeta T cells in normal human skin are also sequenced, whereas mouse skin is dominated by gammadelta T cells. Shared TCR sequences between patients were less evident than in mice, which may be partly attributable to HLA diversity in the patient population. Tofacitinib significantly lowered scalp clonality and the number of expanded CD8+ clones among the top 100 scalp clones. Compared with normal scalp, lesional scalp, particularly in alopecia totalis/universalis, had higher clonality and more expanded CD8+ clones, which suggests antigenic drive. Because the treated cohort was small and had just a single nonresponder, larger studies are needed to establish links between baseline CD8+ expansion and response. Many expanded lesional clones persisted in scalp and blood during tofacitinib treatment, which may partly explain relapse after stopping treatment.

Preparation of the library involved the immunoSEQ multiplex PCR assay. To provide template for TCR sequencing, every sample had RNA extracted and reverse transcribed into cDNA. First-strand cDNA was synthesized with SuperScript III using a 2:1 mix of oligo-dT and random hexamers. A synthetic immune receptor repertoire was used to gauge amplification bias, and whatever bias remained was removed computationally. Per the source publication's procedure: Raw reads were preprocessed for error removal, and CDR3 was defined according to IMGT conventions as running from the conserved cysteine to phenylalanine. Clonality was calculated as 1 minus Shannon entropy normalized by log2 of the number of productive unique TCRs. CD4 or CD8 identity of scalp clones was inferred by cross-referencing scalp TCRbeta sequences with sorted blood CD4 and CD8 repertoires. This is the immuneACCESS table as TCRdb keeps it, with only in-frame sequences that have V and J called. A part of the clones is gone; compared with another copy, unresolved V genes explain less than half, and the rest is unexplained. V, J and clone size are taken as reported in that table, and D and trimming were inferred from the DNA itself. Present in this sample are 270,000 or so clones, roughly 64% of which were seen just once. The leading ten clones occupy around 1.8% of the sample.

Per the publication, the time point label means: about 25 weeks on oral tofacitinib. This specimen's treatment or condition label, interpreted: oral pan-JAK inhibitor, 5-10 mg twice daily. Lesional scalp punch biopsies and peripheral blood were collected from alopecia areata patients. PBMCs were isolated by density centrifugation and stained for CD3, CD4 and CD8, after which CD4+ and CD8+ T cells were sorted on a FACSAria. The CDR3 runs 14 residues from the cysteine to the phenylalanine. The only DNA kept is the CDR3, 42 bases in frame from the first base. V loses 1 base, J loses 7 bases, and the germline ends lie 8 bases apart. The germline V gene encodes CDR1 MGHRA and CDR2 YSYEKL. This clone came up once. Its antigen is not yet known. Base qualities are missing; no much larger clone stands one base away.

The TCR comes from a human donor with alopecia areata. Sequenced here: CD4+ T cells sorted from blood, sampled at week 24, from a patient treated with tofacitinib. The chain joins TRBV4-1 to TRBJ1-6; matching of 5 bases hints at TRBD1 as the D gene. The nucleotide sequence is TGCGCCAGCAGCCAAGGACAGAGGAATTCACCCCTCCACTTT. The translation is CASSQGQRNSPLHF.